One and the same sample provided the 6 T cell receptor beta chains below, sequenced in a study of neurological immune-mediated disorders. MiXCR, applied by TCRdb to the 5' RACE reads, yields one record per CDR3 protein. Here the sample spans 25,000 to 35,000 distinct CDR3 sequences, 9.5% to 13% being singletons. The sample was PBMCs. Receptors were obtained from a woman aged 60-75 years in good health.

The sample holds many counts of this clonotype. The rearrangement links TRBV5-1 to TRBJ2-2, with 7 bases fitting TRBD2. The germline V gene has CDR1 SGHRS and CDR2 YFSETQ. Losses at the gene ends were 0 bases for V and 1 base for J; bases not matched to a gene: 3. The CDR3 loop spans 16 amino acids. The CDR3 sequence: CASSLEASGNTGELFF. The CDR3 DNA sequence: TGCGCCAGCAGCTTGGAGGCTAGCGGGAACACCGGGGAGCTGTTTTTT.

Details on this clonotype: Germline is not matched at one junction end, which may reflect a read error. The rearrangement joins TRBV15 to TRBJ2-1; TRBD2 matches at 12 bases. Germline CDR1 LNHNV, CDR2 YYDKDF (reference sequence). The CDR3 has 16 amino acids. The CDR3 reads CAASGFLAGGYNEQFF. The DNA for the CDR3 is TGTGCCGCCAGCGGTTTTCTAGCGGGGGGGTACAATGAGCAGTTCTTC.

This clonotype was counted ten times or more. The chain recombines TRBV4-3 with TRBJ1-5; possibly TRBD1 for D (5 bases). The V end lost 4 bases, the J end lost 3 bases, and 10 bases lay between the germline ends. Germline V CDR1 and CDR2: LGHNA, YSLEER. The CDR3 sequence is 14 residues long. The CDR3 region is CASSPGRTNQPQHF. The CDR3 nucleotides are TGCGCCAGCAGCCCGGGACGGACCAATCAGCCCCAGCATTTT.

This clonotype was picked up many times. The chain is built from TRBV6-5 and TRBJ1-2; D is possibly TRBD1 (6 bases). CDR3 size: 13 residues. Germline values: CDR1 MNHEY, CDR2 SVGAGI. V was pared by 9 bases and J by 0 bases, with 11 bases between. The CDR3 is CAREGGTNYGYTF. CDR3 bases: TGTGCCAGAGAGGGGGGTACTAACTATGGCTACACCTTC.

This clonotype was counted at least ten times. The chain joins TRBV4-2 to TRBJ1-2, with 11 nucleotides matching TRBD1. Germline CDR1 and CDR2: LGHNA and YNFKEQ. CDR3 length: 16 amino acids. V was clipped by 0 bases and J by 5 bases; unmatched bases: 5. The CDR3 region has the DNA TGTGCCAGCAGCCAAGATAGTGGGACAGGGGGATATGGCTACACCTTC. Translation gives CASSQDSGTGGYGYTF.

This clonotype was picked up many times. CDR3 protein: CASSHSGLSSYNEQFF. The CDR3 DNA follows: TGCGCCAGCAGCCACTCGGGACTAAGCTCCTACAATGAGCAGTTCTTC. The rearrangement joins TRBV5-1 to TRBJ2-1, with 7 bases identical to TRBD2. Germline loops: CDR1 SGHRS, CDR2 YFSETQ. The CDR3 is made up of 16 amino acids. The ends lost 4 bases at V and 0 bases at J; junction bases unmatched: 7.